These T cell receptor beta chains were read from a single sample in a study of response to subunit inactivated influenza vaccine. TCRdb called the RT-PCR reads again in MiXCR, with one record for every CDR3 protein. This sample has about half a million distinct CDR3 sequences, with roughly 27% found just once. The sequenced sample was CD4+ T cells sorted from PBMCs, obtained 5 days after vaccination. These receptors originate from a man aged 45-60 years who received an inactivated influenza vaccine. The CDR3 runs from the conserved cysteine through the conserved F or W. The D gene is left open where the match is weak.

cdr3_aa | v_call | d_call
CASSYASSYEQYF | TRBV27 | NA
CSVEGRFGTEAFF | TRBV29-1 | NA
CASSSTSTGKGSYNEQFF | TRBV5-6 | NA
CASSLENGGSVDF | TRBV5-1 | NA
CASSLVGHQSMNTEAFF | TRBV5-1 | NA
CASSPPHLSQPQHF | TRBV18 | NA
CSARLVPTGRADTQYF | TRBV20-1 | NA
CASSPTVHYQETQYF | TRBV7-2 | NA
CSARDTLAGVGDTQYF | TRBV20-1 | TRBD2
CASSNSGTSGRGRGEQYF | TRBV6-1 | TRBD2
CSASKFYYEQYF | TRBV20-1 | NA
CASSPDLGTYEQYF | TRBV28 | NA
CASSQDLNTEAFF | TRBV4-3 | NA
CSASARGSPEQYF | TRBV20-1 | TRBD2
CSVKIGAYDEQYF | TRBV29-1 | NA
CASTPPPGQGIGNIQYF | TRBV28 | TRBD1
CASSLYQNEQFF | TRBV2 | NA
CSVGRRTEAFF | TRBV29-1 | NA
CASSFGSGATDTQYF | TRBV28 | NA
CASSEAGTMRTGELFF | TRBV6-1 | NA
CSGRQGSAQYF | TRBV29-1 | TRBD1
CASSLGLSGETQYF | TRBV7-2 | NA
CASSRIHGRDSPLHF | TRBV2 | NA
CSVEISGRTYEQYF | TRBV29-1 | TRBD2
CASSESGASEAFF | TRBV6-1 | NA
CSASNGGSYEQYF | TRBV20-1 | NA
CSARDGTGGSGELFF | TRBV20-1 | TRBD1
CAIRGGVAETQYF | TRBV10-3 | TRBD2
CASSYGGTGTEAYF | TRBV7-9 | NA
CASSFLGLEQYF | TRBV12-3/TRBV12-4 | NA
CASSQQDRTGELFF | TRBV4-3 | NA
CASSPTGARTGELFF | TRBV7-3 | TRBD1
CSARVRGPNRHNEQFF | TRBV20-1 | NA
CASHDRDASYNEQFF | TRBV10-3 | TRBD1
CASSSNPGLRGQYF | TRBV28 | NA
CASRLAGVNTGELFF | TRBV6-1 | TRBD2
CASSLGVAQETQYF | TRBV5-1 | NA
CSARVLAGGSYNEQFF | TRBV20-1 | TRBD2
CATSGAGTGGLNEQFF | TRBV24-1 | TRBD1
CASSRGTQEWEQFF | TRBV5-5 | NA
CASSEKVGTGAPSYNEQFF | TRBV4-2 | TRBD1
CASSRGQGANVLTF | TRBV7-2 | NA
CASRPAGQPNQPQHF | TRBV19 | TRBD1
CATSDWVVVAGELFF | TRBV24-1 | NA
CSAKIPLGTGGAGWIEAEAFF | TRBV20-1 | TRBD1